One and the same sample provided the 13 T cell receptor beta chains below, sequenced in a study of Ad26.COV2.S vaccination and SARS-CoV-2 variants. Profiled with immunoSEQ multiplex PCR; TCRdb holds only in-frame clones, not every one. The sample shows roughly 350,000 clones, 80% to 90% of them seen only once. The treatment here: roughly 18 received Ad26.COV2.S at low or high dose, single or two shots; 5 received placebo; per-sample allocation not given. Material that was analyzed had been drawn on day 63 after the first vaccine or placebo injection. The sequencing here drew on peripheral blood, taken in a trial of Ad26.COV2.S vaccine versus placebo. These TCRs come from a person between 18 and 60 years old who received the Ad26.COV2.S COVID-19 vaccine or a placebo.

J is TRBJ1-2 and V is TRBV7-2, with 7 nucleotides matching TRBD1. With 5 bases clipped from V and 1 base from J, the junction kept 4 bases outside the gene matches. Germline V gene lookup returns CDR1 SGHTA and CDR2 FQGNSA. The CDR3 contains 14 residues. CDR3 bases: TGTGCCAGCAGCCGCGGACAGGATAACTATGGCTACACCTTC. It yields the protein CASSRGQDNYGYTF.

The rearrangement uses TRBV18 and TRBJ1-5, with unresolved D. The length of the CDR3 is 20 residues. The germline V gene encodes CDR1 KGHSH and CDR2 LQKENI. The V end lost 0 bases, the J end lost 6 bases, and 27 bases lay between the germline ends. CDR3 nucleotides: TGTGCCAGCTCACCACCGACCGGGATCCCACCAGTCACCGCGGGTCAGCCCCAGCATTTT. Its protein is CASSPPTGIPPVTAGQPQHF.

In the case of this clone: At one of its ends the junction is not consistent with the germline gene, which may arise from a read error. The CDR3 nucleotides read TGTGCCAGCAGGGAAGCGGGGGGCTCCGGACTAGCCAAAAACATTCAGTACTTC. Amino acid sequence: CASREAGGSGLAKNIQYF. The chain couples TRBV6-1 to TRBJ2-4, with 9 bases identical to TRBD2. CDR3 length equals 18 residues. Germline V gives CDR1 MNHNS, CDR2 SASEGT.

This clone has only a few counts. The chain is built from TRBV24-1 and TRBJ1-5; D unclear. The CDR3 runs 14 residues. The germline V gene has CDR1 KGHDR and CDR2 SFDVKD. Trimming pared 3 bases from V and 8 bases from J, leaving 13 bases between. CDR3 DNA sequence: TGTGCCACCAGTGATCATAGGTTCTCTGAGCCCCAGCATTTT. Translating it yields CATSDHRFSEPQHF.

With regard to this clone: The junction does not match germline at one end; this may be a read error. This sequence joins TRBV18 and TRBJ2-7; unclear D gene. Germline V gene sequence: CDR1 KGHSH, CDR2 LQKENI. CDR3 size: 14 residues. The DNA for the CDR3 is TGTGCCAGCTCTTACAGCCACGATCCGGGCTCGGCGGACTTC. Encoded protein: CASSYSHDPGSADF.

The chain couples TRBV7-8 to TRBJ1-3; TRBD1 is a possible D gene (6 bases). This CDR3 spans 17 amino acids. Germline assignment: CDR1 SGHVS and CDR2 FQNEAQ. The V end was cut by 1 base, the J end by 1 base, with 14 bases between. This CDR3 reads CASSLGQGKISGNTIYF. DNA for the CDR3: TGTGCCAGCAGCTTAGGTCAGGGGAAGATTTCTGGAAACACCATATATTTT.

The chain joins TRBV6-2 or TRBV6-3 to TRBJ1-4; D may be TRBD1 (5 bases). V lost 0 bases to trimming and J lost 0 bases, with 14 bases between them. Germline CDR1 is MNHEY and CDR2 is SVGEGT. This CDR3 is built from 18 residues. The CDR3 coding sequence is TGTGCCAGCAGTTACTCGATGAGGGGTGGAGCAACTAATGAAAAACTGTTTTTT. Encoded protein: CASSYSMRGGATNEKLFF.

In this sample, this clone turned up once. The V and J genes are TRBV27 and TRBJ2-1, with 7 nucleotides matching TRBD2. V lost 5 bases and J lost 5; bases outside the gene matches: 3. Germline CDR1 is MNHEY and CDR2 is SMNVEV (reference sequence). CDR3 size: 13 residues. This chain's CDR3 is CASSPRGDNEQFF. The DNA for the CDR3 is TGTGCCAGCAGTCCCCGGGGGGACAATGAGCAGTTCTTC.

V gene TRBV3-1 (or the pseudogene TRBV3-2) combines with J gene TRBJ2-7; TRBD1 aligns across 7 bases. The germline V gene encodes CDR1 LGHDT and CDR2 YNNKEL (reference sequence). The V gene end was trimmed by 1 base and the J gene end by 4 bases; junction bases not matched to a gene: 7. The length of the CDR3 is 15 residues. The CDR3 DNA reads as TGTGCCAGCAGCCAAGGTACAGGGACAGCGTACGAGCAGTACTTC. This translates into CASSQGTGTAYEQYF.

The V and J genes are TRBV5-1 and TRBJ1-4; the D gene is possibly TRBD1 (5 bases). The CDR3 covers 14 residues. Germline CDR1 SGHRS, CDR2 YFSETQ. V shed 3 bases and J shed 3 bases, with 9 bases lying between them. The CDR3 DNA reads as TGCGCCAGCAGCTCTCAGGGTGCTAATGAAAAACTGTTTTTT. Its translation: CASSSQGANEKLFF.

Here the CDR3 reads CASSIWFSEDGYTF. CDR3 DNA sequence: TGTGCCAGTAGTATATGGTTTAGCGAGGATGGCTACACCTTC. The chain is built from TRBV19 and TRBJ1-2; D unclear. The V gene lost 2 bases and the J gene lost 6 bases, with 13 bases spanning the gap. Per germline, CDR1 LNHDA and CDR2 SQIVND (reference sequence). The CDR3 spans 14 residues.

The rearrangement links TRBV27 to TRBJ2-1; D is unclear. V was cut by 5 bases and J by 7 bases, with 9 bases left in between. Germline CDR1 and CDR2: MNHEY and SMNVEV (reference sequence). This CDR3 has 12 residues. The CDR3 spells CASSEVWNEQFF. For the CDR3, the DNA is TGTGCCAGCAGTGAAGTGTGGAATGAGCAGTTCTTC.

The rearrangement joins TRBV7-2 to TRBJ1-2; perhaps TRBD1 as D (6 bases). The V end lost 3 bases, the J end lost 12 bases, and 20 bases lay between the germline ends. CDR3 length equals 14 residues. The germline V gene encodes CDR1 SGHTA and CDR2 FQGNSA. Written as DNA, the CDR3 is TGTGCCAGCAGCTTCATCACCCGCGGGGGGCTGGACACCTTC. Protein sequence: CASSFITRGGLDTF.